This T cell receptor beta chain originates from a study of beta chain features in type 1 diabetes (dated by TCRdb to between 2018 and 2020). Turning to the overall study: Patients and healthy donors did not differ in mean age, gender distribution, total cell number or subset yield. A total of roughly 110 million sorted cells were examined across all samples, and the number of cells per subset was strongly correlated with RNA yield. The study compared TCRB repertoires of sorted circulating CD4+ T cell subsets between recently diagnosed type 1 diabetes patients and matched healthy donors. Naive and central memory subsets were obtained from all 30 or so donors, but regulatory and stem cell-like memory subsets were isolated from only 8 patients and 8 healthy donors.

Of note for this clone: Its antigen is not yet known. No base quality information exists; no much larger clone differs at one position.

From each donor, a single peripheral blood sample of 100 to 150 mL on average was drawn into heparinised tubes. A BD FACSAria II and a panel including CD45RO, CCR7, CD25, CD127, CD95 and CD27 were used to sort naive, central memory, regulatory and stem cell-like memory CD4+ T cells. Purity was above 98% for every sorted population. Right away, PBMCs were isolated by Lymphoprep density gradient centrifugation and were stained directly, with no culture step. Samples were stained and sorted in pairs, with one healthy donor and one patient per experiment, so that batch effects were minimized. Per the germline V gene (reference sequence), SGHNT is the CDR1 and YYREEE is the CDR2. Including the terminal cysteine and phenylalanine, the CDR3 comprises 16 residues. The sequence is cut down to CDR3 DNA, 48 bases in frame from base 1. The trim is 4 bases for V and 4 bases for J, with a gap of 18 bases between the germline ends.

Summary of the overall study and its limitations: Naive, central memory and regulatory TCRB repertoires appeared more similar among patients than among healthy donors. Type 1 diabetes patients showed a moderate but significant shortening of TCRB CDR3 length in all four CD4+ subsets. Shorter templates might be favored by PCR, yet because patient and control samples were amplified and corrected together, any such skew would affect both groups equally. Patients with type 1 diabetes made fewer insertions and deleted more nucleotides at VDJ recombination sites, implying thymic rearrangement abnormalities. Sequencing cDNA rather than genomic DNA could over-represent highly expressing activated cells, although activation and CD3 levels did not differ between groups. Because the HLA sub-analyses included only small numbers of individuals, any influence of HLA type on TCRB rearrangement was left unresolved.

All of the isolated RNA was reverse transcribed with the High Capacity cDNA Reverse Transcription Kit, so expressed TCRB transcripts were sequenced. Survey-depth immunoSEQ sequencing was performed on stem cell-like memory T cell samples, with an average of around 970,000 total reads per sample. Sorted cells were lysed in RLT buffer and RNA was extracted with DNase-treated RNeasy Micro or Mini kits, depending on cell number. Each cell subset was processed on its own to prevent cross-contamination, while patient and healthy donor samples were processed together. The immunoSEQ multiplex PCR was used to amplify TCRB sequences from cDNA, generating 87-bp fragments that spanned the CDR3 region. Sequencing of the amplicons was done on the Illumina HiSeq platform. The original methods were these. PCR bias was computationally corrected using synthetic template baselines, reads within Hamming distance 2 were collapsed, and singletons that could not be merged were discarded. Reads were aligned against IMGT so that V, D and J genes, CDR3 length and insertions or deletions at six rearrangement sites could be assigned. Clonotype counts were normalized to sorted cell number within each subset before computing true diversity and Gini coefficients with the tcR R package. Repertoire sharing was quantified using the overlap coefficient calculated on TCRB nucleotide sequences. TCRdb mirrors the immuneACCESS table, restricted to in-frame sequences. Some clones are absent from its copies; in checked studies, under half trace to an unresolved V gene, and the reason for the others is unknown. That table gives V, J and clone size, and the DNA gave D and trimming. The sample contains around 45,000 clones, around 40% of them found a single time. Of the sample, more than 0.1% is held by the ten largest clones.

This sequence originates from a man aged 25 to 40 with type 1 diabetes. The chain employs TRBV5-4 and TRBJ1-3; the D gene is possibly TRBD1, with 6 bases matching. Sequenced: stem cell memory CD4+ T cells from blood. Interpreted using the paper, the cell subset or site label stands for: stem cell-like memory CD4+ T cells. CDR3 loop: CASSAKPTGPGNTIYF. The DNA reads as follows: TGTGCCAGCAGCGCCAAACCTACAGGGCCAGGAAACACCATATATTTT. The full variable domain, with segments outside the CDR3 supplied by the reference TRBV5-4 and TRBJ1-3 proteins, appears as ETGVTQSPTHLIKTRGQQVTLRCSSQSGHNTVSWYQQALGQGPQFIFQYYREEENGRGNFPPRFSGLQFPNYSSELNVNALELDDSALYLCASSAKPTGPGNTIYFGEGSWLTVV.